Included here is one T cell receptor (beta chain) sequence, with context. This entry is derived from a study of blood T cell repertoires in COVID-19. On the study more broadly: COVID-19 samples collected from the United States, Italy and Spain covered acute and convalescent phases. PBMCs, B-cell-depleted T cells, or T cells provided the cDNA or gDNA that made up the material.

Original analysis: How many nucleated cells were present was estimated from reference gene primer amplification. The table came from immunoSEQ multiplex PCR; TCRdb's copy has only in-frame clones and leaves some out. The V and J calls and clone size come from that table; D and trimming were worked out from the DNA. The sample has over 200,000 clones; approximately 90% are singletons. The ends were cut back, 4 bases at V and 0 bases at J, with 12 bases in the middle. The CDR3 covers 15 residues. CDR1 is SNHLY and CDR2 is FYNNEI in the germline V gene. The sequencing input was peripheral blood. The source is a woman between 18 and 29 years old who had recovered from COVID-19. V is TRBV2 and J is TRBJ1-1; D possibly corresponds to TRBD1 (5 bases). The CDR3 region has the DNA TGTGCCAGCAGTGTCCGGGGGACGGTGAACACTGAAGCTTTCTTT. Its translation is CASSVRGTVNTEAFF.